This T cell receptor (beta chain) originates from a study of beta chain features in type 1 diabetes. In the study overall: Cells sorted and examined across all samples totaled roughly 100,000,000. Study conclusions and caveats: Compared to healthy donors, patients appeared to have naive, central memory and Treg TCRB repertoires that were more alike.

Germline V CDR1 and CDR2: ENHRY, SYGVKD. Trimming stripped 7 bases from V and 0 bases from J, with 17 bases between. CDR3 size: 16 residues. Expressed TCRB transcripts were sequenced because the isolated RNA had all been reverse transcribed beforehand. Some clones are missing from TCRdb's copy, which holds only in-frame ones; the method was immunoSEQ multiplex PCR. The table shows approximately 84,000 clones, with 30% to 40% occurring only once. This clone was seen more than once but under ten times. Its antigen remains unknown. V usage is TRBV10-3 and J usage is TRBJ2-3, with D possibly being TRBD2 (6 bases). The sequenced sample was stem cell memory CD4+ T cells from blood. The TCR originated in a woman younger than 30 in good health. In nucleotides, the CDR3 is TGTGCCATCACTCCAGGTGGGGGGATGAGCACAGATACGCAGTATTTT. It encodes CAITPGGGMSTDTQYF.